These 31 T cell receptor beta chains share one sample of origin, sequenced in a study of post-analysis software for immune sequencing data. Antigens of these TCRs are unknown. cDNA libraries for TCR beta contained unique molecular identifiers. TCRdb ran MiXCR on the PCR reads and lists one entry per CDR3 protein. This sample has about 680,000 distinct CDR3 sequences, with approximately 59% found just once. General study findings and limits: Five TRBV segments, including TRBV5-6, TRBV5-1 and TRBV20-1, were more frequent in patients than controls.

The sequencing input was blood. The receptors here all came from a girl aged 2-10 years with multiple sclerosis.

This clonotype was detected only a few times. This sequence joins TRBV29-1 and TRBJ2-5, with a tentative D call TRBD1 (6 bases). This CDR3 has 13 amino acids. The V end was cut by 6 bases, the J end by 1 base, with 12 bases between. Germline V lookup: CDR1 SQVTM, CDR2 ANQGSEA. The CDR3 DNA follows: TGCAGCGTCGGACGGGACATCCAAGAGACCCAGTACTTC. Protein product: CSVGRDIQETQYF. The whole variable domain, filled in from reference TRBV29-1 and TRBJ2-5, reads SAVISQKPSRDICQRGTSLTIQCQVDSQVTMMFWYRQQPGQSLTLIATANQGSEATYESGFVIDKFPISRPNLTFSTLTVSNMSPEDSSIYLCSVGRDIQETQYFGPGTRLLVL.

The chain has TRBV7-2 and TRBJ1-4; 8 nucleotides match TRBD1. V shed 5 bases and J 3 bases; nucleotides not matched to a gene: 14. This CDR3 has 18 residues. Germline CDR1 SGHTA, CDR2 FQGNSA. CDR3 protein: CASSPAGTGGYANEKLFF. The CDR3 DNA reads TGTGCCAGCAGCCCGGCCGGGACAGGAGGTTACGCTAATGAAAAACTGTTTTTT.

The rearrangement uses TRBV5-1 and TRBJ2-7; 8 nucleotides match TRBD1. After removal of 4 bases from V and 2 bases from J, the junction contained 2 bases not matched to a gene. CDR3 length: 13 residues. The germline gives CDR1 SGHRS, CDR2 YFSETQ. The DNA of the CDR3 is TGCGCCAGCAGCGCGGACAGGGCCTACGAGCAGTACTTC. It is translated as CASSADRAYEQYF. The whole variable domain, remainder taken from reference TRBV5-1 and TRBJ2-7, is KAGVTQTPRYLIKTRGQQVTLSCSPISGHRSVSWYQQTPGQGLQFLFEYFSETQRNKGNFPGRFSGRQFSNSRSEMNVSTLELGDSALYLCASSADRAYEQYFGPGTRLTVT.

The rearrangement links TRBV7-3 to TRBJ2-6; TRBD2 matches at 9 bases. Germline trimming cut 4 bases from V and 0 bases from J; bases unmatched to any gene: 7. Germline values: CDR1 SGHTA, CDR2 FQGTGA. This CDR3 region has 18 residues. CDR3 coding DNA: TGTGCCAGCAGCTCCCTACTAGCGGGCCACTCTGGGGCCAACGTCCTGACTTTC. Protein product: CASSSLLAGHSGANVLTF.

The chain uses TRBV20-1 and TRBJ2-7, with unresolved D. From germline, CDR1 is DFQATT and CDR2 SNEGSKA (reference sequence). CDR3 size: 12 residues. The germline V and J ends were trimmed by 2 bases and 2 bases, with 7 bases remaining between them. In DNA form, the CDR3 reads TGCAGTGCTAGATACGGAACCTACGAGCAGTACTTC. Protein: CSARYGTYEQYF.

This clonotype came up a few times. V usage is TRBV7-9 and J usage is TRBJ2-1; the D gene is possibly TRBD2 (5 bases). This CDR3 contains 15 residues. CDR1 is SEHNR and CDR2 is FQNEAQ in the germline V gene (reference sequence). V gave up 4 bases and J gave up 8 bases, with 18 bases separating them. The CDR3 DNA is TGTGCCAGCAGCTCCGGGAATTCAAGCATCTATGAGCAGTTCTTC. It specifies CASSSGNSSIYEQFF.

V is TRBV7-3 and J is TRBJ2-3, with D perhaps matching TRBD2 (5 bases). The CDR3 runs 14 residues. CDR1 is SGHTA and CDR2 is FQGTGA in the germline V gene. V lost 8 bases, J lost 5 bases, and 17 bases lay in between. In DNA, the CDR3 is TGTGCCAGCGCTCTGGCGGGCATACAAGATACGCAGTATTTT. Translation gives CASALAGIQDTQYF.

The CDR3 region has the DNA TGTGCCAGCAGTTTGACCCGGCCCATGAACACTGAAGCTTTCTTT. Amino acids: CASSLTRPMNTEAFF. The chain links TRBV5-5 to TRBJ1-1, with D unresolved. Germline lookup yields CDR1 SGHKS and CDR2 YYEKEE (reference sequence). V lost 5 bases, J lost 0 bases, and 14 bases lay in between. The CDR3 length is 15 residues.

The CDR3 region is CASSVDRVLENTEAFF. CDR3 bases: TGTGCCAGCAGTGTAGACAGGGTCCTGGAGAACACTGAAGCTTTCTTT. The rearrangement uses TRBV12-3 or TRBV12-4 and TRBJ1-1; 7 bases match TRBD1. The CDR3 sequence is 16 residues long. V shed 5 bases and J 1 base; nucleotides not matched to a gene: 10.

V gene TRBV20-1 combines with J gene TRBJ2-1; D remains unclear. Germline CDR1 is DFQATT and CDR2 is SNEGSKA (reference sequence). V was trimmed by 4 bases and J by 6 bases, leaving 7 bases between them. There are 11 residues in the CDR3. The CDR3, as DNA: TGCAGTGCTACTTCTCGCAATGAGCAGTTCTTC. Residues: CSATSRNEQFF.

The rearrangement uses TRBV4-2 and TRBJ1-3; possible D gene TRBD1, 5 bases. The V gene lost 0 bases and the J gene lost 2 bases, with 8 bases spanning the gap. The CDR3 is 15 amino acids. Germline CDR1 reads LGHNA; CDR2 reads YNFKEQ. CDR3 in DNA: TGTGCCAGCAGCCAAGAACAGGATCCTGGAAACACCATATATTTT. Translated: CASSQEQDPGNTIYF.

This clonotype was detected only a few times. The chain uses TRBV2 and TRBJ2-1; no firm D call. The CDR3 totals 12 residues. Deletions cut 4 bases from V and 5 bases from J, with 6 bases between. The germline V gene has CDR1 SNHLY and CDR2 FYNNEI. The CDR3 sequence: CASSGINNEQFF. Written as DNA, the CDR3 is TGTGCCAGCAGTGGGATCAACAATGAGCAGTTCTTC.

V and J are TRBV5-1 and TRBJ2-5; 9 nucleotides agree with TRBD1. The CDR3 is made up of 17 amino acids. CDR1 SGHRS and CDR2 YFSETQ come from the germline V gene. J lost 4 bases, V lost 1 base, and 11 bases had no gene match. CDR3 sequence: CASSLSTGTGFIETQYF. The CDR3 DNA sequence: TGCGCCAGCAGCTTGTCAACCGGGACAGGGTTCATAGAGACCCAGTACTTC.

The chain is built from TRBV7-2 and TRBJ2-3; possibly TRBD2 for D (5 bases). There are 11 residues in the CDR3. V shed 3 bases and J shed 8 bases, with 6 bases lying between them. The V gene's germline CDR1 is SGHTA and CDR2 FQGNSA. CDR3 bases: TGTGCCAGCAGCTTGGAGGTTACGCAGTATTTT. This codes for CASSLEVTQYF.

The chain combines TRBV18 with TRBJ2-5; a possible D gene is TRBD2 (5 bases). The CDR3 is 14 residues long. Germline CDR1 reads KGHSH; CDR2 reads LQKENI. Trimming took 0 bases from V and 4 from J, leaving 9 bases between them. Here the CDR3 DNA reads TGTGCCAGCTCACCACCGGTGGGGAGAGAGACCCAGTACTTC. Its translation: CASSPPVGRETQYF. The variable domain in full, completed from reference TRBV18 and TRBJ2-5, reads NAGVMQNPRHLVRRRGQEARLRCSPMKGHSHVYWYRQLPEEGLKFMVYLQKENIIDESGMPKERFSAEFPKEGPSILRIQQVVRGDSAAYFCASSPPVGRETQYFGPGTRLLVL.

This chain uses TRBV5-1 with TRBJ2-2; TRBD1 might be the D (7 bases). The germline V gene has CDR1 SGHRS and CDR2 YFSETQ. This CDR3 has 15 amino acids. The germline V and J ends were trimmed by 2 bases and 5 bases, with 13 bases remaining between them. Here the CDR3 DNA reads TGCGCCAGCAGCTTATTCGGGGGACAGACCGGGGAGCTGTTTTTT. Translation: CASSLFGGQTGELFF.

In its sample, this clonotype was seen a few times. The gene calls are TRBV20-1 and TRBJ2-7, with 7 bases fitting TRBD2. The CDR3 runs 13 residues. The germline gives CDR1 DFQATT, CDR2 SNEGSKA (reference sequence). The trim removed 6 bases at V and 6 bases at J, leaving 11 bases unmatched. The CDR3 DNA reads TGCAGTGCACTGCAGAGGGACTACCCCGAGCAGTACTTC. It encodes CSALQRDYPEQYF.

This clonotype appeared a few times. The chain uses TRBV15 and TRBJ2-5; 9 bases agree with TRBD1. V lost 5 bases to trimming and J lost 4 bases; unmatched junction nucleotides: 11. Germline assignment: CDR1 LNHNV and CDR2 YYDKDF (reference sequence). This CDR3 is built from 16 residues. The CDR3 sequence is CATSSRTGVRGETQYF. In DNA, the CDR3 is TGTGCCACCAGCTCCCGGACAGGGGTAAGAGGAGAGACCCAGTACTTC.

This clonotype appeared a single time. The CDR3 is CASTFFGLAGVLNPSSYNEQFF. In DNA form, the CDR3 reads TGTGCCAGCACCTTTTTTGGGCTAGCGGGAGTCCTAAACCCGAGCTCCTACAATGAGCAGTTCTTC. V and J are TRBV5-6 and TRBJ2-1, with 10 positions matching TRBD2. Germline V gene data show CDR1 as SGHDT and CDR2 as YYEEEE. Unmatched junction bases numbered 24, after V lost 6 bases and J lost 0 bases. The CDR3 spans 22 residues. The entire variable domain, with the rest obtained from reference TRBV5-6 and TRBJ2-1, is as follows: DAGVTQSPTHLIKTRGQQVTLRCSPKSGHDTVSWYQQALGQGPQFIFQYYEEEERQRGNFPDRFSGHQFPNYSSELNVNALLLGDSALYLCASTFFGLAGVLNPSSYNEQFFGPGTRLTVL.

This chain joins TRBV15 and TRBJ1-4, with D hard to call. The germline CDR1 and CDR2 sequences are LNHNV and YYDKDF (reference sequence). There are 11 residues in the CDR3. V lost 0 bases and J lost 11, with 4 bases in between. DNA of the CDR3: TGTGCCACCAGCAGAGATACGAAACTGTTTTTT. This codes for CATSRDTKLFF.

The chain's CDR3 is CASRIRADNEQFF. DNA of the CDR3: TGCGCCAGCAGAATTAGGGCTGACAATGAGCAGTTCTTC. The V gene is TRBV5-1, the J gene TRBJ2-1; D is ambiguous. V lost 5 bases to trimming and J lost 5 bases, with 11 bases between them. Germline CDR1 SGHRS, CDR2 YFSETQ. The CDR3 sequence is 13 residues long.

This clonotype occurred a few times. The rearrangement uses TRBV4-2 and TRBJ1-5, with D uncertain. This CDR3 contains 13 residues. The V end was cut by 4 bases, the J end by 5 bases, with 9 bases between. Germline CDR1 LGHNA, CDR2 YNFKEQ. In DNA, the CDR3 is TGTGCCAGCAGCCTCGAGGGTCATCAGCCCCAGCATTTT. Encoded protein: CASSLEGHQPQHF.

This clonotype was seen once. The chain joins TRBV7-2 to TRBJ1-1; D not certain. The germline CDR1 and CDR2 sequences are SGHTA and FQGNSA. V lost 2 bases to trimming and J lost 6 bases, with 13 bases between them. The CDR3 loop spans 14 amino acids. The CDR3 reads CASSLYNLRAEAFF. CDR3 nucleotides: TGTGCCAGCAGCTTATATAATCTTCGGGCTGAAGCTTTCTTT.

V and J are TRBV20-1 and TRBJ2-1; D might be TRBD1 or TRBD2, each matching 5 bases. Germline assignment: CDR1 DFQATT and CDR2 SNEGSKA (reference sequence). This CDR3 has 16 residues. V was clipped by 0 bases and J by 6 bases, with 18 bases between them. DNA for the CDR3: TGCAGTGCTAGAGATCCTTTCTTGGGACGCAGCAATGAGCAGTTCTTC. Its protein is CSARDPFLGRSNEQFF.

As for this clonotype: Mismatch with germline at one junction end may stem from a read error. This chain connects TRBV29-1 to TRBJ2-1; TRBD2 is a possible D gene (5 bases). Germline V lookup: CDR1 SQVTM, CDR2 ANQGSEA. The CDR3 totals 14 residues. The CDR3 region has the DNA TGCAGCGTTGTACTCGGGGTCTCCCACAATGAGCAGTTCTTC. Encoded protein: CSVVLGVSHNEQFF.

The chain uses TRBV12-3 or TRBV12-4 and TRBJ1-1, with 7 nucleotides matching TRBD1. V dropped 5 bases and J dropped 5; count of bases not matched to a gene: 11. CDR3 length equals 15 residues. CDR3 nucleotide sequence: TGTGCCAGCAGTCCGAACAGGGGAAGCCTGACTGAAGCTTTCTTT. This gives the protein CASSPNRGSLTEAFF.

The CDR3 sequence is CASSRTAPLRYNEQFF. As DNA, the CDR3 is TGTGCCAGCAGTAGGACAGCTCCCCTTCGCTACAATGAGCAGTTCTTC. The chain has TRBV27 and TRBJ2-1, with D perhaps matching TRBD1 (6 bases). Trimming stripped 5 bases from V and 3 bases from J, with 17 bases between. Germline CDR1 MNHEY, CDR2 SMNVEV (reference sequence). There are 16 residues in the CDR3.

This rearrangement joins TRBV6-5 to TRBJ2-1; no firm D call. Germline V gene sequence: CDR1 MNHEY, CDR2 SVGAGI. The CDR3 has 13 amino acids. Trimming stripped 7 bases from V and 4 bases from J, with 11 bases between. The CDR3 reads CASTLGPYNEQFF. In DNA form, the CDR3 reads TGTGCCAGCACACTGGGCCCGTACAATGAGCAGTTCTTC.

The V and J genes are TRBV20-1 and TRBJ1-2; D unclear. V lost 2 bases to trimming and J lost 4 bases, with 11 bases between them. The length of the CDR3 is 13 residues. CDR1 and CDR2 from the germline V gene are DFQATT and SNEGSKA (reference sequence). CDR3 sequence reads: CSARIHPLYGYTF. CDR3 DNA: TGCAGTGCTAGAATCCACCCCCTCTATGGCTACACCTTC.

In its sample, this clonotype is medium-sized. The chain has TRBV15 and TRBJ2-3; TRBD1 is a possible D gene (5 bases). CDR3 length: 14 residues. Germline-derived CDR1 and CDR2 are LNHNV and YYDKDF (reference sequence). The V and J ends lost 3 bases and 4 bases respectively, with 11 bases between them. Here the CDR3 DNA reads TGTGCCACCAGCAGCGGGCAGGGATCAGATACGCAGTATTTT. It encodes CATSSGQGSDTQYF.

This chain uses TRBV7-9 with TRBJ1-2, with no clear D. V lost 1 base and J lost 6, with 6 bases in between. The CDR3 runs 12 residues. Germline CDR1 reads SEHNR; CDR2 reads FQNEAQ (reference sequence). The CDR3 DNA follows: TGTGCCAGCAGCTTAGTCCCAAATGGCTACACCTTC. This translates into CASSLVPNGYTF. Full variable domain (remainder filled in from reference TRBV7-9 and TRBJ1-2): DTGVSQNPRHKITKRGQNVTFRCDPISEHNRLYWYRQTLGQGPEFLTYFQNEAQLEKSRLLSDRFSAERPKGSFSTLEIQRTEQGDSAMYLCASSLVPNGYTFGSGTRLTVV.